The entry that follows covers one T cell receptor beta chain sequence. This specimen belongs to a study of blood T cell repertoires in COVID-19. Study at large: Donors in the United States, Italy and Spain gave samples during acute or convalescent COVID-19.

The trim removed 4 bases at V and 10 bases at J, leaving 6 bases unmatched. The CDR3 contains 13 residues. Germline-derived CDR1 and CDR2 are MRHNA and SNTAGT. Methods used by the authors: Amplification of reference gene primers provided the estimated nucleated cell counts. Repertoires were generated with immunoSEQ multiplex PCR, while TCRdb's copy carries only in-frame clones and drops some. D and trimming were read from the DNA, whereas the V and J calls and clone size are those reported in that table. In the table there are about 92,000 clones, about 70% of which are singletons. The sequence derives from a woman between 55 and 75 years old in a cohort sampled during active or convalescent COVID-19. This chain joins TRBV6-4 and TRBJ1-2; 10 nucleotides match TRBD1. The source material was peripheral blood. The CDR3 spells CASSAGQGTHYTF. The CDR3 DNA reads as TGTGCCAGCAGTGCGGGACAGGGGACTCACTACACCTTC.